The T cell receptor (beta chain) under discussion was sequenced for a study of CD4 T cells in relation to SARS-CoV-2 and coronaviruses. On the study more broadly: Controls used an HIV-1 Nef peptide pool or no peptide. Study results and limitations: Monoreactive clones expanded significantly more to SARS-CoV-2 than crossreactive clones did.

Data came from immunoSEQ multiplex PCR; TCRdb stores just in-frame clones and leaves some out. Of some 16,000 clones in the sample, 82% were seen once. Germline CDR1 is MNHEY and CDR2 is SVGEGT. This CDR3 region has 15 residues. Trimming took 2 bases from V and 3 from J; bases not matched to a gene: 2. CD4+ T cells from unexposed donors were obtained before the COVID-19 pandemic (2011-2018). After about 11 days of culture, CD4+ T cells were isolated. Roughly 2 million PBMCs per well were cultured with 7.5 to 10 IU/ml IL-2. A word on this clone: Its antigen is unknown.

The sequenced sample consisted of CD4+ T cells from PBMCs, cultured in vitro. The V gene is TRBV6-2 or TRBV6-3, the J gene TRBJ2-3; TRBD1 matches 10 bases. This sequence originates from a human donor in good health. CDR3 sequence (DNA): TGTGCCAGCAGTTACGGGGGACAGGGGACAGATACGCAGTATTTT. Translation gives CASSYGGQGTDTQYF.